The sample holds a few counts of the clone carrying this T cell receptor (beta chain). Through a sample-barcoded 5' primer and a J-beta primer mix, a second PCR was run for roughly 6 to 11 cycles. TCRdb re-called the 5' RACE reads with MiXCR, one entry per CDR3 protein. The sample holds 1,500,000 or so distinct CDR3 sequences, 40% to 45% seen once. The data derive from a study of blood T cells in healthy people across ages. The V gene's germline CDR1 is LGHNA and CDR2 YSLEER. CDR3 length equals 16 residues. V was shortened by 1 base and J by 5 bases, with 15 bases between the two germline ends. The chain couples TRBV4-3 to TRBJ2-1; D is perhaps TRBD1 (6 bases). This receptor was identified in a woman aged 18-30 years in good health. The specimen was blood. CDR3: CASSQGGPDSHNEQFF. As DNA, the CDR3 is TGCGCCAGCAGCCAAGGGGGTCCGGACAGTCACAATGAGCAGTTCTTC.